This is a list of T cell receptor beta chains from one sample in a study of blood T cell repertoires in COVID-19. Clones were sequenced by immunoSEQ multiplex PCR, and TCRdb holds only the in-frame ones, with some missing. The data show fewer than 85,000 clones, with about 90% seen just once and approximately 4.5% held by the top ten. The source material was peripheral blood. The receptor set was obtained from a man aged 50 to 60 with active COVID-19. Both conserved end residues are part of each CDR3.

cdr3_length v_call cdr3_aa
16 TRBV5-1 CASSLSPGGAYNEQFF
15 TRBV15 CATLLGEAVSDTQYF
14 TRBV28 CASGGSGRSDTQYF
13 TRBV7-3 CASSLAQSHEQFF
15 TRBV19 CASSIGGTMNNEQFF
19 TRBV12-5 CASGLAPKSSRNSTDTQYF
13 TRBV28 CASLSGFSYEQYF
14 TRBV27 CASSWTRDSYEQYF
18 TRBV28 CASSPLGLAGFSSYEQYF
16 TRBV7-9 CASSTRLAGFQETQYF
16 TRBV28 CASSMGGGFYNSPLHF
15 TRBV18 CASSPQAGSGDTQYF
15 TRBV7-9 CASSFNTGLLETQYF
15 TRBV5-8 CASNRGMGRNTEAFF
15 TRBV7-6 CASSPYRQEGETQYF
16 TRBV19 CASSVTGTGSYNEQFF
16 TRBV27 CASSLFGGRGTGELFF
11 TRBV28 CATGWNTEAFF
13 TRBV4-3 CASSQEGGETQYF
12 TRBV12-3/TRBV12-4 CASTSISGGYTF
15 TRBV7-2 CASSLRFTNTGELFF
15 TRBV19 CASSSRGSGSDTQYF
14 TRBV6-5 CASRGAANTGELFF
13 TRBV28 CASRFSGQETQYF
13 TRBV6-6 CASSRQRGVEQYF
17 TRBV9 CASSPGTSARYTDTQYF
14 TRBV5-1 CASSTSGGAETQYF
16 TRBV11-2 CASSPRTSGPSYEQYF
13 TRBV12-3/TRBV12-4 CASSLAGKDGYTF
11 TRBV20-1 CSAGTGREQYF
14 TRBV3-1/TRBV3-2 CASSPQTGGYGYTF
15 TRBV28 CASSVPGQGGYGYTF
15 TRBV5-1 CASSLGDRGSDTQYF
15 TRBV20-1 CSASVVSFMNTEAFF
13 TRBV28 CASSFWLETEAFF
12 TRBV19 CASSEQPNEQFF
15 TRBV2 CASSVDRDQSYEQYF
12 TRBV10-3 CAISEAGEKLFF